Listed here are 20 T cell receptor beta chains from one sample, sequenced in a study of T cell responses to AZD1222 COVID-19 vaccine. Sequencing used immunoSEQ multiplex PCR; TCRdb keeps in-frame clones, though not all of them. This table holds 130,000 to 150,000 clones, about 91% found once. The source was peripheral blood, collected on day 0 of AZD1222 vaccination. These receptors all come from an adult in good health.

The chain couples TRBV30 to TRBJ2-2, with D maybe TRBD2 (6 bases). This CDR3 contains 16 residues. CDR1 GTSNPN and CDR2 SVGIG come from the germline V gene (reference sequence). V lost 8 bases to trimming and J lost 0 bases, with 19 bases between them. The CDR3, as DNA: TGTGCCCGTGGGCCTAGCGACGATTCGAACACCGGGGAGCTGTTTTTT. Encoded protein: CARGPSDDSNTGELFF.

This clone occurred a few times. This specimen includes other DNA sequences encoding the same CDR3. V and J are TRBV5-4 and TRBJ1-3; D unclear. The CDR3 spans 13 residues. Germline assignment: CDR1 SGHNT and CDR2 YYREEE (reference sequence). V was pared by 6 bases and J by 4 bases, with 11 bases between. The CDR3 sequence: CASKRGGGNTIYF. CDR3 sequence (DNA): TGTGCCAGCAAGCGCGGCGGAGGAAACACCATATATTTT.

Comments on this clone: The junction departs from germline at one end; a sequencing error may be responsible. The rearrangement joins TRBV6-5 to TRBJ1-2, with TRBD1 identical over 9 bases. The CDR3 spans 14 residues. Germline V gene lookup returns CDR1 MNHEY and CDR2 SVGAGI. As DNA, the CDR3 is TGTGCCAGCAGTCCCGGACAGGGGATCTATGACTACACCTTC. This translates into CASSPGQGIYDYTF.

This clone was found a few times. V and J are TRBV2 and TRBJ1-2; unclear D gene. Germline CDR1 and CDR2: SNHLY and FYNNEI. Trimming cost V 2 bases and J 8 bases, with 12 bases left between them. The CDR3 loop spans 13 amino acids. The CDR3 region is CASSERVIWGYTF. The CDR3 nucleotides are TGTGCCAGCAGTGAAAGGGTCATCTGGGGCTACACCTTC.

The gene calls are TRBV10-3 and TRBJ1-2; no clear D gene. This CDR3 region has 14 residues. Germline loops: CDR1 ENHRY, CDR2 SYGVKD. Trimming took off 9 bases at V and 3 bases at J, with 17 bases between the two ends. The CDR3 DNA reads TGTGCCATAGGGTCGCCGGCCCAGGACTATGGCTACACCTTC. Translated, it gives CAIGSPAQDYGYTF.

The chain uses TRBV12-3 or TRBV12-4 and TRBJ1-2, with D unclear. V was pared by 1 base and J by 5 bases, with 2 bases between. There are 11 residues in the CDR3. Here the CDR3 reads CASSLGYGYTF. DNA of the CDR3: TGTGCCAGCAGTTTAGGGTATGGCTACACCTTC.

This sequence joins TRBV3-1 (or the pseudogene TRBV3-2) and TRBJ2-2, with D hard to call. Trimming removed 5 bases at V and 6 bases at J, with 10 bases between. This CDR3 spans 13 amino acids. The germline gives CDR1 LGHDT, CDR2 YNNKEL (reference sequence). The CDR3 sequence: CASSENMAGELFF. In nucleotides, the CDR3 is TGTGCCAGCAGCGAAAATATGGCCGGGGAGCTGTTTTTT.

This clone has just one count. The chain joins TRBV28 to TRBJ1-1; a possible D gene is TRBD1 (6 bases). The CDR3 runs 15 residues. V lost 6 bases and J 2 bases, leaving 16 bases between the germline ends. The germline V gene has CDR1 MDHEN and CDR2 SYDVKM. The CDR3 DNA follows: TGTGCCAGCAGGATTGGGGGCGCAATAAACACTGAAGCTTTCTTT. This codes for CASRIGGAINTEAFF.

The chain combines TRBV6-6 with TRBJ1-2; D might be TRBD1 (5 bases). The CDR3 extends over 12 amino acids. The V gene's germline CDR1 is MNHNY and CDR2 SVGAGI (reference sequence). V lost 6 bases to trimming and J lost 3 bases, with 8 bases between them. In DNA form, the CDR3 reads TGTGCCAGCAGGGGGGACGACTATGGCTACACCTTC. Protein: CASRGDDYGYTF.

The V gene is TRBV18, the J gene TRBJ2-7, with 10 bases fitting TRBD1. V lost 3 bases to trimming and J lost 4 bases; unmatched junction nucleotides: 27. Germline V gene lookup returns CDR1 KGHSH and CDR2 LQKENI. The CDR3 has 22 residues. DNA for the CDR3: TGTGCCAGCTCACCGGCCCTTCCCCAGTACTCGATTTCGGACAGGGGGATATACGAGCAGTACTTC. It specifies CASSPALPQYSISDRGIYEQYF.

CDR3 residues: CASSPSQWEHGYTF. In nucleotides, the CDR3 is TGTGCCAGCTCACCAAGTCAGTGGGAACATGGCTACACCTTC. This chain links TRBV18 with TRBJ1-2; D gene uncertain. Trimming took off 2 bases at V and 6 bases at J, with 13 bases between the two ends. Looked up from germline, CDR1 is KGHSH and CDR2 is LQKENI. The length of the CDR3 is 14 residues.

The J gene is TRBJ2-3, the V gene TRBV19, with 7 positions matching TRBD2. The CDR3 runs to 14 residues. CDR1 LNHDA and CDR2 SQIVND come from the germline V gene (reference sequence). With 10 bases clipped from V and 4 bases from J, the junction kept 11 bases outside the gene matches. This chain's CDR3 is CAISSSGVPDTQYF. CDR3 nucleotide sequence: TGTGCCATATCATCCAGCGGGGTTCCAGATACGCAGTATTTT.

The V gene is TRBV5-4, the J gene TRBJ2-1; 15 nucleotides line up with TRBD2. J was trimmed by 5 bases and V by 4 bases; bases with no gene match: 4. Looked up from germline, CDR1 is SGHNT and CDR2 is YYREEE (reference sequence). This CDR3 is 16 amino acids long. This CDR3 is CASSRGLAGGNNEQFF. The CDR3 bases are TGTGCCAGCAGCCGCGGACTAGCGGGGGGGAACAATGAGCAGTTCTTC.

This chain connects TRBV3-1 (or the pseudogene TRBV3-2) to TRBJ1-2; TRBD1 might be the D (5 bases). CDR3 size: 15 residues. The V end was cut by 0 bases, the J end by 4 bases, with 12 bases between. Germline loops: CDR1 LGHDT, CDR2 YNNKEL (reference sequence). The CDR3 protein is CASSQEGRKGYGYTF. Written as DNA, the CDR3 is TGTGCCAGCAGCCAAGAGGGGCGAAAGGGCTATGGCTACACCTTC.

A single count supports this clone. This chain connects TRBV2 to TRBJ1-1; TRBD1 is a possible D gene (5 bases). Germline CDR1 is SNHLY and CDR2 is FYNNEI. This CDR3 has 14 residues. The V end was cut by 2 bases, the J end by 4 bases, with 11 bases between. CDR3 nucleotides: TGTGCCAGCAGTGAAATGGGGGTCCGCACTGAAGCTTTCTTT. It translates to CASSEMGVRTEAFF.

The chain combines TRBV7-3 with TRBJ2-7, with D tentatively TRBD2 (5 bases). Deletions cut 4 bases from V and 10 bases from J, with 20 bases between. This CDR3 spans 14 amino acids. Germline CDR1 reads SGHTA; CDR2 reads FQGTGA. The CDR3 DNA follows: TGTGCCAGCAGCTCCTCCCCGGGGTATCCAGTCCAGTACTTC. Translated, it gives CASSSSPGYPVQYF.

The chain has TRBV7-9 and TRBJ1-2, with D perhaps matching TRBD1 (6 bases). Germline CDR1 reads SEHNR; CDR2 reads FQNEAQ (reference sequence). The CDR3 extends over 14 amino acids. V lost 1 base and J lost 13, with 19 bases in between. CDR3 loop: CASSLDAQTGAGTF. The CDR3 DNA is TGTGCCAGCAGCTTAGACGCCCAGACAGGAGCGGGCACCTTC. Looking up the rest from reference TRBV7-9 and TRBJ1-2 gives the full variable domain: DTGVSQNPRHKITKRGQNVTFRCDPISEHNRLYWYRQTLGQGPEFLTYFQNEAQLEKSRLLSDRFSAERPKGSFSTLEIQRTEQGDSAMYLCASSLDAQTGAGTFGSGTRLTVV.

The V and J genes are TRBV4-2 and TRBJ2-3; TRBD2 aligns across 9 bases. Germline assignment: CDR1 LGHNA and CDR2 YNFKEQ. V lost 4 bases and J lost 0; bases outside the gene matches: 2. CDR3 length: 15 residues. The CDR3: CASSRGGDSTDTQYF. DNA of the CDR3: TGTGCCAGCAGCCGCGGGGGGGACAGCACAGATACGCAGTATTTT.

The rearrangement uses TRBV28 and TRBJ1-5; unclear D gene. Trimming took 1 base from V and 7 from J, leaving 17 bases between them. CDR3 length: 16 residues. Germline loops: CDR1 MDHEN, CDR2 SYDVKM. The CDR3 reads CASSLLRLRVRQPQHF. CDR3 in DNA: TGTGCCAGCAGTTTATTACGGTTGAGGGTCAGACAGCCCCAGCATTTT.

On this clone itself: Germline and junction disagree at one end, which may indicate a read error. This CDR3 is CASSLGSSTNEKLFF. CDR3 nucleotide sequence: TGCGCCAGCAGCTTGGGGTCCTCAACAAATGAAAAACTGTTTTTT. This chain connects TRBV5-1 to TRBJ1-4; D gene unclear. There are 15 residues in the CDR3. Germline CDR1 and CDR2: SGHRS and YFSETQ.